The 9 T cell receptor beta chains given below trace back to one sample, sequenced in a study of blood T cell repertoires in COVID-19. Some clones are missing from TCRdb's copy, which holds only in-frame ones; the method was immunoSEQ multiplex PCR. The sample records some 100,000 clones, around 87% being singletons. The sequenced sample consisted of peripheral blood. The receptors shown here come from a human donor in a cohort sampled during active COVID-19.

V and J are TRBV19 and TRBJ1-5; possible D gene TRBD1, 5 bases. CDR3 length equals 15 residues. CDR1 and CDR2 from the germline V gene are LNHDA and SQIVND (reference sequence). Trimming left V 8 bases short and J 7 bases short, with 21 bases between. CDR3 loop: CASGGSGADSQPQHF. The CDR3 DNA reads TGTGCCAGTGGGGGGAGTGGGGCAGATTCCCAGCCCCAGCATTTT.

The rearrangement joins TRBV19 to TRBJ2-3, with 8 bases fitting TRBD2. Germline V gives CDR1 LNHDA, CDR2 SQIVND (reference sequence). There are 14 residues in the CDR3. Trimming took 5 bases from V and 4 from J; bases not matched to a gene: 5. CDR3 DNA: TGTGCCAGTAGTCCGGGACTAGGTTCAGATACGCAGTATTTT. It yields the protein CASSPGLGSDTQYF. Full variable domain (missing parts from reference TRBV19 and TRBJ2-3): DGGITQSPKYLFRKEGQNVTLSCEQNLNHDAMYWYRQDPGQGLRLIYYSQIVNDFQKGDIAEGYSVSREKKESFPLTVTSAQKNPTAFYLCASSPGLGSDTQYFGPGTRLTVL.

This chain links TRBV27 with TRBJ1-3; 7 bases fit TRBD1. This CDR3 comprises 14 residues. From germline, CDR1 is MNHEY and CDR2 SMNVEV (reference sequence). The junction had 6 bases not matched to a gene; V was cut back by 6 bases and J by 4 bases. The CDR3 loop reads CASRTTGAGNTIYF. For the CDR3, the DNA is TGTGCCAGCAGGACTACAGGGGCCGGAAACACCATATATTTT.

The chain links TRBV19 to TRBJ1-1; no clear D. The CDR3 totals 13 residues. CDR1 and CDR2 (germline): LNHDA, SQIVND (reference sequence). With 0 bases removed from V and 8 bases from J, the gap between germline ends came to 10 bases. CDR3 sequence (DNA): TGTGCCAGTAGTATAGATGGTGAGGGAGAAGCTTTCTTT. This codes for CASSIDGEGEAFF.

This chain uses TRBV3-1 (or the pseudogene TRBV3-2) with TRBJ2-7, with unresolved D. The CDR3 spans 12 residues. The V and J ends lost 1 base and 7 bases respectively, with 8 bases between them. CDR1 and CDR2 from the germline V gene are LGHDT and YNNKEL (reference sequence). DNA for the CDR3: TGTGCCAGCAGCCAAGTAGTAAAAGAGCAGTACTTC. This codes for CASSQVVKEQYF.

J is TRBJ2-1 and V is TRBV28; D gene unclear. The germline V and J ends were trimmed by 6 bases and 6 bases, with 6 bases remaining between them. Per the germline V gene, CDR1 is MDHEN and CDR2 is SYDVKM. The CDR3 sequence is 11 residues long. CDR3 nucleotide sequence: TGTGCCAGCAGCCTTGTCAATGAGCAGTTCTTC. Translated, it gives CASSLVNEQFF. Filled out from reference TRBV28 and TRBJ2-1, the complete variable domain reads DVKVTQSSRYLVKRTGEKVFLECVQDMDHENMFWYRQDPGLGLRLIYFSYDVKMKEKGDIPEGYSVSREKKERFSLILESASTNQTSMYLCASSLVNEQFFGPGTRLTVL.

This clone was found a few times. J is TRBJ1-4 and V is TRBV30; D is perhaps TRBD1 (5 bases). In germline, CDR1 is GTSNPN, CDR2 SVGIG (reference sequence). The CDR3 totals 15 residues. Deletions cut 0 bases from V and 4 bases from J, with 12 bases between. CDR3 nucleotide sequence: TGTGCCTGGAGTGTAGCAAGGGGATATAATGAAAAACTGTTTTTT. This encodes CAWSVARGYNEKLFF.

This chain uses TRBV2 with TRBJ2-7; D uncertain. V gave up 6 bases and J gave up 3 bases, with 15 bases separating them. Per germline, CDR1 SNHLY and CDR2 FYNNEI. This CDR3 comprises 14 residues. The CDR3 DNA is TGTGCCAGCAGCCTCGATCAATCAGTCTACGAGCAGTACTTC. The encoded protein is CASSLDQSVYEQYF.

The CDR3, as DNA: TGTGCCAGCAGCCAAAAAATAGGGGGCATCTATGGCTACACCTTC. It is translated as CASSQKIGGIYGYTF. The V call is TRBV14, the J call TRBJ1-2; 7 bases map to TRBD1. V was clipped by 2 bases and J by 4 bases; unmatched bases: 7. CDR1 is SGHDN and CDR2 is FVKESK in the germline V gene. This CDR3 region has 15 residues. Drawing the rest from reference TRBV14 and TRBJ1-2, the complete variable domain is EAGVTQFPSHSVIEKGQTVTLRCDPISGHDNLYWYRRVMGKEIKFLLHFVKESKQDESGMPNNRFLAERTGGTYSTLKVQPAELEDSGVYFCASSQKIGGIYGYTFGSGTRLTVV.